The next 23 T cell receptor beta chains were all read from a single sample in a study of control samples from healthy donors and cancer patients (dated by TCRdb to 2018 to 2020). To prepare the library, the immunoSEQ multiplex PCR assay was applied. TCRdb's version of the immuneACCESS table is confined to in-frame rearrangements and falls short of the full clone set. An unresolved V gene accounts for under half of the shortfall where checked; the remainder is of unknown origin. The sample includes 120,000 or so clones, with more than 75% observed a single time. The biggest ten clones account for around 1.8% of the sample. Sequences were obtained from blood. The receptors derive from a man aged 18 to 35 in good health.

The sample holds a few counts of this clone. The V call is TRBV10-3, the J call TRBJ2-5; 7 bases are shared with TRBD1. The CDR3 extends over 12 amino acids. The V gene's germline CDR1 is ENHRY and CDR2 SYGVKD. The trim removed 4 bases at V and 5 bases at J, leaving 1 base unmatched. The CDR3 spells CAISAQGETQYF. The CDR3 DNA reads TGTGCCATCAGTGCACAGGGGGAGACCCAGTACTTC.

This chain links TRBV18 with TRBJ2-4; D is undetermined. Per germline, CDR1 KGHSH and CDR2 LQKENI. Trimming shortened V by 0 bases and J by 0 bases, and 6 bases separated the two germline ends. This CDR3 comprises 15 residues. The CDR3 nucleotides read TGTGCCAGCTCACCACCGACTCTAGCCAAAAACATTCAGTACTTC. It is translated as CASSPPTLAKNIQYF.

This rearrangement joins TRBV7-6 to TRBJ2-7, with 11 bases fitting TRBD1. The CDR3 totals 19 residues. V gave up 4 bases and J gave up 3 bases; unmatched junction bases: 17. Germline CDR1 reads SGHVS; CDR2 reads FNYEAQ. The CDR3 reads CASSSRRPLDRGQGYEQYF. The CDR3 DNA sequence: TGTGCCAGCAGCTCCCGTAGACCCTTGGACAGGGGGCAAGGCTACGAGCAGTACTTC.

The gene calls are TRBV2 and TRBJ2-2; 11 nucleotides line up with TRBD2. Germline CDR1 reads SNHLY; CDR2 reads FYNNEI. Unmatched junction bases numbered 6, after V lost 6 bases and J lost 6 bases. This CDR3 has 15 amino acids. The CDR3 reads CASSPTSGSAGELFF. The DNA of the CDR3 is TGTGCCAGCAGCCCCACTAGCGGGAGTGCCGGGGAGCTGTTTTTT.

CDR3 protein: CASSLAGPRVGTEAFF. The CDR3 DNA sequence: TGCGCCAGCAGCCTCGCGGGGCCCCGAGTCGGCACTGAAGCTTTCTTT. The gene calls are TRBV4-3 and TRBJ1-1; TRBD1 is a possible D gene (5 bases). With 4 bases removed from V and 4 bases from J, the gap between germline ends came to 19 bases. CDR1 and CDR2 from the germline V gene are LGHNA and YSLEER. CDR3 size: 16 residues.

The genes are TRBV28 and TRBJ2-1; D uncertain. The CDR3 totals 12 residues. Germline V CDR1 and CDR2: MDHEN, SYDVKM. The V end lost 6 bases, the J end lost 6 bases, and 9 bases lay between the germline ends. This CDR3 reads CASSRRANEQFF. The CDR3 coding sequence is TGTGCCAGCAGCAGACGAGCCAATGAGCAGTTCTTC.

CDR3 DNA sequence: TGTGCCACCAGCCAGGGACAGCCTTGCTCTGGAAACACCATATATTTT. Translated, it gives CATSQGQPCSGNTIYF. The V call is TRBV24-1, the J call TRBJ1-3; 7 bases map to TRBD1. The CDR3 has 16 amino acids. Trimming cost V 7 bases and J 0 bases; bases outside gene matches: 8. Germline V gene sequence: CDR1 KGHDR, CDR2 SFDVKD.

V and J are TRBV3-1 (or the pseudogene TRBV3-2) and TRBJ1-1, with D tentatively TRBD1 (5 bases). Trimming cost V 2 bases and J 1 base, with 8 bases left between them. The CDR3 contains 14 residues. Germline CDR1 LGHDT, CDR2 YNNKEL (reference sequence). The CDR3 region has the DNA TGTGCCAGCAGCCAACTCGACAGGAACACTGAAGCTTTCTTT. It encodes CASSQLDRNTEAFF.

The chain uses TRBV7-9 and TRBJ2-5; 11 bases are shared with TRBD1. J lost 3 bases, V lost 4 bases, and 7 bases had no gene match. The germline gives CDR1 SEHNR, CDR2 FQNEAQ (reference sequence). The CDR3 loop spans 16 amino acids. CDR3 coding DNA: TGTGCCAGCAGCTCCGGACAGGGGGCGTTAGAAGAGACCCAGTACTTC. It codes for CASSSGQGALEETQYF.

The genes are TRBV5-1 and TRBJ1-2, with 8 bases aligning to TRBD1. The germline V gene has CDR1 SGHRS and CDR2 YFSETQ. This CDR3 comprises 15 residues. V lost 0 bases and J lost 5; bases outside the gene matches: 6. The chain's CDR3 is CASSLGAGGLYGYTF. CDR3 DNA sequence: TGCGCCAGCAGCTTGGGGGCAGGGGGCTTGTATGGCTACACCTTC.

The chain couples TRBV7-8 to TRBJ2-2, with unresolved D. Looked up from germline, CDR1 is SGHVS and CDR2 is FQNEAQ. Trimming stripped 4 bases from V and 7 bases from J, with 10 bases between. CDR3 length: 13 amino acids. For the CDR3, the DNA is TGTGCCAGCAGCTCCTCCTCCGACGGGGAGCTGTTTTTT. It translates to CASSSSSDGELFF.

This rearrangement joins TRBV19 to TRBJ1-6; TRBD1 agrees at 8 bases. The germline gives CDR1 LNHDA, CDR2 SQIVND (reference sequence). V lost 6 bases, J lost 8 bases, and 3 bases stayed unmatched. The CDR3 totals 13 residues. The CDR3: CASRGTGDSPLHF. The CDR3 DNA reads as TGTGCCAGTAGAGGGACAGGCGATTCACCCCTCCACTTT.

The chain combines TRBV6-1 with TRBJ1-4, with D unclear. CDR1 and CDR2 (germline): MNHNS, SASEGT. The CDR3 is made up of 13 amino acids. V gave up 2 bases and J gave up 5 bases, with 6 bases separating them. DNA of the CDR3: TGTGCCAGCAGTGAATCGGCCAATGAAAAACTGTTTTTT. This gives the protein CASSESANEKLFF.

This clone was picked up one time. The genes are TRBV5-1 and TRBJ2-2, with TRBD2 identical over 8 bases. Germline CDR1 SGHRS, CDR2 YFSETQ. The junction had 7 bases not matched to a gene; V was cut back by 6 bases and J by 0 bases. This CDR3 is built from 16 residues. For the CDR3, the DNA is TGCGCCAGCAACCTACCGGGACTAGCGAACACCGGGGAGCTGTTTTTT. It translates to CASNLPGLANTGELFF.

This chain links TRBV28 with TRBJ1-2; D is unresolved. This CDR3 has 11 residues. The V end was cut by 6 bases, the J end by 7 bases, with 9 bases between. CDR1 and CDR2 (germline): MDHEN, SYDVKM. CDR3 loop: CASRLSSGYTF. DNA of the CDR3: TGTGCCAGCAGACTATCCAGTGGCTACACCTTC.

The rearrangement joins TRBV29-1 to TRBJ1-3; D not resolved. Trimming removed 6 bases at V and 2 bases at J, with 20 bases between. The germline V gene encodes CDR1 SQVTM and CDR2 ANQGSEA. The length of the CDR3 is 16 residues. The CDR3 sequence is CSVENSGLSTGNTIYF. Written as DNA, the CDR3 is TGCAGCGTCGAAAACTCCGGGCTCTCGACTGGAAACACCATATATTTT.

The CDR3 here is CASSAHLQGLSGNTIYF. The CDR3 DNA reads TGTGCCAGCAGCGCCCATTTACAGGGCCTCTCTGGAAACACCATATATTTT. The chain links TRBV9 to TRBJ1-3, with TRBD1 as a possible D gene (6 bases). Germline V lookup: CDR1 SGDLS, CDR2 YYNGEE. Trimming removed 3 bases at V and 0 bases at J, with 16 bases between. The CDR3 extends over 17 amino acids.

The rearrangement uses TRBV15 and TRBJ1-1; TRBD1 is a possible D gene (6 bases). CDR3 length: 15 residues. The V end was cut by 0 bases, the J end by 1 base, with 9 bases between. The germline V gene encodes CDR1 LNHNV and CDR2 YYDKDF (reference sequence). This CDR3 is CATSRDRGQNTEAFF. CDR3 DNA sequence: TGTGCCACCAGCAGAGATCGGGGACAGAACACTGAAGCTTTCTTT.

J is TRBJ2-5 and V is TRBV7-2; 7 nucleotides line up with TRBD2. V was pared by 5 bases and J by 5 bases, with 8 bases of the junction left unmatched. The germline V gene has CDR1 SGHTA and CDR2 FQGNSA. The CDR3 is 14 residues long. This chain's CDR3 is CASSLSGSTETQYF. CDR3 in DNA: TGTGCCAGCAGCCTTAGCGGGTCCACGGAGACCCAGTACTTC. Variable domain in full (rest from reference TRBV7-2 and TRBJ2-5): GAGVSQSPSNKVTEKGKDVELRCDPISGHTALYWYRQSLGQGLEFLIYFQGNSAPDKSGLPSDRFSAERTGGSVSTLTIQRTQQEDSAVYLCASSLSGSTETQYFGPGTRLLVL.

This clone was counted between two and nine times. CDR3 sequence reads: CASSLAGVTEAFF. The CDR3 nucleotides are TGTGCCAGCAGCTTAGCCGGGGTCACTGAAGCTTTCTTT. The chain is built from TRBV11-2 and TRBJ1-1, with unresolved D. Trimming shortened V by 1 base and J by 4 bases, and 7 bases separated the two germline ends. From germline, CDR1 is SGHAT and CDR2 FQNNGV. This CDR3 has 13 amino acids. The variable domain in full, with the rest retrieved from reference TRBV11-2 and TRBJ1-1, is EAGVAQSPRYKIIEKRQSVAFWCNPISGHATLYWYQQILGQGPKLLIQFQNNGVVDDSQLPKDRFSAERLKGVDSTLKIQPAKLEDSAVYLCASSLAGVTEAFFGQGTRLTVV.

The CDR3 here is CASSYDRVWTEAFF. Here the CDR3 DNA reads TGTGCCAGCAGTTACGACAGGGTGTGGACTGAAGCTTTCTTT. The V and J genes are TRBV6-5 and TRBJ1-1, with 7 bases fitting TRBD1. Trimming took 2 bases from V and 5 from J; bases not matched to a gene: 5. CDR1 and CDR2 from the germline V gene are MNHEY and SVGAGI. The CDR3 is made up of 14 amino acids.

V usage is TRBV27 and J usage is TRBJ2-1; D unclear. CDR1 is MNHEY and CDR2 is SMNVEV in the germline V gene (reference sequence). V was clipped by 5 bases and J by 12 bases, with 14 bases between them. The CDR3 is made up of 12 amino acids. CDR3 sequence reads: CASSPPPVGQFF. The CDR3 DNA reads TGTGCCAGCAGTCCCCCTCCCGTAGGGCAGTTCTTC.

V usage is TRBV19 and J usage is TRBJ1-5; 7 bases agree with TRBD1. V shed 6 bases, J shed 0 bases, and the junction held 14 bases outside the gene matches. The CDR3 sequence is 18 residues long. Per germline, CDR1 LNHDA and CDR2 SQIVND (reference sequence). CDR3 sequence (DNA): TGTGCCAGTAGCTCAGGACGGACAGGTCGCGTTAGCAATCAGCCCCAGCATTTT. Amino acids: CASSSGRTGRVSNQPQHF.